The rows below give T cell receptor beta chains drawn from one sample of a study of cytomegalovirus exposure and HLA in healthy donors. Sequenced by immunoSEQ multiplex PCR; TCRdb stores in-frame clones only, minus some. The sample consists of 100,000 to 150,000 clones, roughly 80% of them appearing once. Source material: PBMCs. The receptors originated from a man younger than 30 in good health and CMV-seropositive. CDR3s include the opening cysteine and the closing phenylalanine or tryptophan. A D gene is named only where the DNA matches it firmly. Clone size is shown for a subset of rows, as once, few, many or a class of expanded clone.

V,D,J,size,CDR3,DNA
TRBV27,TRBD2,TRBJ2-7,-,CASSPYPGTSGGEQYF,TGTGCCAGCAGTCCATACCCCGGGACTAGCGGGGGCGAGCAGTACTTC
TRBV7-2,TRBD2,TRBJ2-1,few,CASSGGLAGVNEQFF,TGTGCCAGCAGCGGAGGACTAGCGGGAGTCAATGAGCAGTTCTTC
TRBV15,-,TRBJ2-5,-,CATSIAEETQYF,TGTGCCACCAGCATCGCGGAAGAGACCCAGTACTTC
TRBV9,-,TRBJ2-7,-,CASSDSSYEQYF,TGTGCCAGCAGCGACAGCTCCTACGAGCAGTACTTC
TRBV19,TRBD1,TRBJ1-2,-,CASSARIPHRGQNYGYTF,TGTGCCAGTAGTGCCCGGATCCCACACAGGGGGCAAAACTATGGCTACACCTTC
TRBV5-1,TRBD2,TRBJ2-7,few,CASSPDAAGGPEQYF,TGCGCCAGCAGCCCGGACGCAGCGGGAGGGCCCGAGCAGTACTTC
TRBV6-6,TRBD2,TRBJ2-7,-,CASSYLGLVSYEQYF,TGTGCCAGCAGTTACCTCGGACTAGTTTCCTACGAGCAGTACTTC
TRBV7-2,-,TRBJ1-1,-,CASSLTAVTAGTEAFF,TGTGCCAGCAGCTTAACGGCGGTGACGGCAGGGACTGAAGCTTTCTTT
TRBV5-6,-,TRBJ2-1,-,CASSLVSAAGQFF,TGTGCCAGCAGCTTGGTTTCCGCCGCGGGGCAGTTCTTC
TRBV7-8,TRBD1,TRBJ2-7,-,CASSSARQGPKTYEQYF,TGTGCCAGCAGCTCGGCAAGACAGGGGCCAAAAACCTACGAGCAGTACTTC
TRBV27,TRBD1,TRBJ2-3,-,CASSLPPGWDSGSRGTDTQYF,TGTGCCAGCAGTTTACCTCCTGGATGGGACAGTGGCTCTCGGGGCACAGATACGCAGTATTTT
TRBV6-1,-,TRBJ2-1,few,CASSGQGWSGEGEQFF,TGTGCCAGCAGTGGACAGGGCTGGTCGGGGGAAGGTGAGCAGTTCTTC
TRBV2,-,TRBJ2-1,-,CASSELDQRAGQFF,TGTGCCAGCAGTGAACTGGACCAACGGGCGGGGCAGTTCTTC
TRBV19,TRBD1,TRBJ1-5,-,CASNGGQGNQPQHF,TGTGCCAGTAACGGGGGACAGGGCAATCAGCCCCAGCATTTT
TRBV27,-,TRBJ2-4,few,CASSLRYGDIQYF,TGTGCCAGCAGTTTGCGGTACGGTGACATTCAGTACTTC
TRBV7-9,-,TRBJ1-1,-,CASSLASLGVTEAFF,TGTGCCAGCAGCTTAGCCTCGCTAGGCGTTACTGAAGCTTTCTTT
TRBV10-3,TRBD1,TRBJ1-1,once,CAISELGQGVTEAFF,TGTGCCATCAGTGAATTGGGACAGGGGGTCACTGAAGCTTTCTTT
TRBV5-1,-,TRBJ2-7,-,CASSQPGSVYEQYF,TGCGCCAGCAGCCAACCGGGTTCGGTTTACGAGCAGTACTTC
TRBV7-9,TRBD1,TRBJ1-2,-,CASSFRGRAYGYTF,TGTGCCAGCAGCTTCAGGGGGCGCGCCTATGGCTACACCTTC
TRBV5-4,TRBD1,TRBJ2-7,once,CASSLAGTGVYEQYF,TGTGCCAGCAGCTTGGCCGGGACAGGGGTCTACGAGCAGTACTTT
TRBV9,TRBD2,TRBJ2-7,-,CASSAGGGLYEQYF,TGTGCCAGCAGCGCGGGAGGGGGGCTCTACGAGCAGTACTTC
TRBV7-9,-,TRBJ2-7,few,CASSSLDSYEQYF,TGTGCCAGCAGCTCGTTGGACAGCTACGAGCAGTACTTC
TRBV6-1,TRBD1,TRBJ1-2,-,CASSAGTADLRYTF,TGTGCCAGCAGTGCAGGGACAGCGGACCTCCGCTACACCTTC
TRBV30,-,TRBJ2-5,-,CAWSVGGGSTQYF,TGTGCCTGGAGTGTAGGGGGGGGCTCGACCCAGTACTTC
TRBV4-3,-,TRBJ2-3,-,CASSQEGGAGDTQYF,TGCGCCAGCAGCCAAGAGGGCGGGGCGGGCGATACGCAGTATTTT
TRBV6-4,TRBD2,TRBJ2-7,-,CASSDPDRTSGYSYEQYF,TGTGCCAGCAGTGACCCAGACAGGACTAGCGGGTACTCCTACGAGCAGTACTTC
TRBV2,TRBD1,TRBJ1-4,few,CASSSRGQGQSRSFF,TGTGCCAGCAGCTCCCGGGGACAGGGTCAAAGCCGTTCGTTTTTT
TRBV7-2,TRBD1,TRBJ1-5,-,CERPPGQGGTYSNQPQHF,TGCGAGCGACCACCGGGACAGGGTGGGACCTATAGCAATCAGCCCCAGCATTTT
TRBV11-2,TRBD1,TRBJ2-5,-,CASSDRDSQETQYF,TGTGCCAGCAGCGACCGGGACAGCCAAGAGACCCAGTACTTC
TRBV27,TRBD1,TRBJ2-5,-,CASSGFDRGLGETQYF,TGTGCCAGCAGTGGATTCGACAGGGGGCTTGGGGAGACCCAGTACTTC
TRBV30,-,TRBJ1-5,-,CAWSVGSYSNQPQHF,TGTGCCTGGAGTGTCGGGAGTTATAGCAATCAGCCCCAGCATTTT
TRBV19,-,TRBJ1-2,-,CASSTGLSYGYTF,TGTGCCAGTAGTACAGGGTTGAGCTATGGCTACACCTTC